This is a list of T cell receptor beta chains from one sample in a study of response to subunit inactivated influenza vaccine. TCRdb itself ran the RT-PCR reads through MiXCR, one entry per CDR3 protein. This sample has fewer than 800,000 distinct CDR3 sequences, with approximately 14% found just once. The sequencing here drew on PBMCs from blood, taken approximately 12 days after vaccination. The source is a man aged 50-60 years who received an inactivated influenza vaccine. CDR3s include the opening cysteine and the closing phenylalanine or tryptophan. A D gene is named only where the DNA matches it firmly. Clone size, where shown, is once, few, many, or a class for clones that have expanded.

J: TRBJ1-5; V: TRBV12-3/TRBV12-4; size: .; D: .; DNA: TGTGCCAGCAGCTCCTCATCGGGGCAGCCCCAGCATTTT; CDR3: CASSSSSGQPQHF
J: TRBJ1-1; V: TRBV5-6; size: many; D: .; DNA: TGTGCCAGCAGCTTGGAAAGGAATCGGGGACTCAGAAACACTGAAGCTTTCTTT; CDR3: CASSLERNRGLRNTEAFF
J: TRBJ1-1; V: TRBV4-3; size: few; D: .; DNA: TGCGCCAGCAGCCAAGATCCGGGGGCGTACCGGACTGAAGCTTTCTTT; CDR3: CASSQDPGAYRTEAFF
J: TRBJ2-5; V: TRBV11-2; size: .; D: .; DNA: TGTGCCAGCAGCTTAATTTCAGGCAGGGGATACCAAGAGACCCAGTACTTC; CDR3: CASSLISGRGYQETQYF
J: TRBJ1-5; V: TRBV2; size: once; D: .; DNA: TGTGCCAGTAGTACGTTTGAGCTGGGACCCCAGCATTTT; CDR3: CASSTFELGPQHF
J: TRBJ1-2; V: TRBV12-3/TRBV12-4; size: few; D: TRBD1; DNA: TGTGCCAGCAGTTCGCCGGGACAGGCGAACTATGGCTACACCTTC; CDR3: CASSSPGQANYGYTF
J: TRBJ1-6; V: TRBV5-6; size: .; D: TRBD1; DNA: TGTGCCAGCAGCTTGGACAGCGGGACAGGGCGTTCACCCCTCCACTTT; CDR3: CASSLDSGTGRSPLHF
J: TRBJ2-3; V: TRBV7-6; size: .; D: TRBD1; DNA: TGTGCCAGCAGCTTAGCGTATCCAGGGGGTGGTGCAGATACGCAGTATTTT; CDR3: CASSLAYPGGGADTQYF
J: TRBJ2-2; V: TRBV3-1; size: few; D: TRBD1; DNA: TGTGCCAGCAGGCCTACAGGGGGTGCCGGGGAGCTGTTTTTT; CDR3: CASRPTGGAGELFF
J: TRBJ2-3; V: TRBV6-2/TRBV6-3; size: .; D: TRBD2; DNA: TGTGCCAGCAGACCGGGACTAGGTCTTAGCACAGATACGCAGTATTTT; CDR3: CASRPGLGLSTDTQYF
J: TRBJ1-4; V: TRBV12-3/TRBV12-4; size: .; D: .; DNA: TGTGCCAGCAGTTTCTCACGGGGCGCGGGAAAACTGTTTTTT; CDR3: CASSFSRGAGKLFF
J: TRBJ2-3; V: TRBV10-3; size: .; D: .; DNA: TGTGCCATCAGCTTGACAGGGGGCGAACTAGCGGGAATAGATACGCAGTATTTT; CDR3: CAISLTGGELAGIDTQYF
J: TRBJ2-3; V: TRBV20-1; size: few; D: TRBD1; DNA: TGCAGTGCCAGACAGGGGTTCGGCACAGATACGCAGTATTTT; CDR3: CSARQGFGTDTQYF
J: TRBJ2-5; V: TRBV4-1; size: once; D: TRBD1; DNA: TGCGCCAGCAGCCGAAGTGCCAGCCGGGGACAGGGAGAAGAGACCCAGTACTTC; CDR3: CASSRSASRGQGEETQYF
J: TRBJ2-1; V: TRBV11-2; size: .; D: TRBD2; DNA: TGTGCCAGCACGACTAGCGGGAGAGCCTACAATGAGCAGTTCTTC; CDR3: CASTTSGRAYNEQFF
J: TRBJ2-2; V: TRBV11-2; size: .; D: .; DNA: TGTGCCAGCAGCTTATGGGTCGCAGCAAAGAACACCGGGGAGCTGTTTTTT; CDR3: CASSLWVAAKNTGELFF
J: TRBJ1-5; V: TRBV6-2/TRBV6-3; size: .; D: .; DNA: TGTGCCAGCAGGCGCTCTCAGGGTTTTAATCAGCCCCAGCATTTT; CDR3: CASRRSQGFNQPQHF
J: TRBJ1-1; V: TRBV5-1; size: many; D: .; DNA: TGCGCCAGCAGAAAGGACAATATGGGAACTGAAGCTTTCTTT; CDR3: CASRKDNMGTEAFF
J: TRBJ1-2; V: TRBV20-1; size: few; D: TRBD1; DNA: TGCAGTGCTAACCGGGACAGCATTAACTATGGCTACACCTTC; CDR3: CSANRDSINYGYTF
J: TRBJ2-1; V: TRBV10-3; size: .; D: .; DNA: TGTGCCATCAGATCCGGGACCCGATACAATGAGCAGTTCTTC; CDR3: CAIRSGTRYNEQFF
J: TRBJ2-3; V: TRBV4-3; size: few; D: .; DNA: TGCGCCAGCAGCCAAGGACAGACATCAGATACGCAGTATTTT; CDR3: CASSQGQTSDTQYF
J: TRBJ2-3; V: TRBV7-2; size: .; D: TRBD2; DNA: TGTGCCAGCAGCTCCGGAAGCGGGGGTAGAGATACGCAGTATTTT; CDR3: CASSSGSGGRDTQYF
J: TRBJ1-1; V: TRBV7-2; size: few; D: TRBD1; DNA: TGTGCCAGCAGCTCAGCCAGGGGGGCTTTCTTT; CDR3: CASSSARGAFF
J: TRBJ2-3; V: TRBV5-1; size: .; D: .; DNA: TGCGCCAGCAGCTTCTTAGGGGGTTCCACAGATACGCAGTATTTT; CDR3: CASSFLGGSTDTQYF
J: TRBJ2-2; V: TRBV18; size: .; D: .; DNA: TGTGCCAGCTCACCTCAGGGAGACACCGGGGAGCTGTTTTTT; CDR3: CASSPQGDTGELFF
J: TRBJ2-7; V: TRBV7-9; size: .; D: TRBD1; DNA: TGTGCCAGCAGCTTCACAACGACAGGGGGGCGAAACTACGAGCAGTACTTC; CDR3: CASSFTTTGGRNYEQYF
J: TRBJ2-7; V: TRBV30; size: few; D: .; DNA: TGTGCCTGGAGTAGTGGGCTCGAGCAGTACTTC; CDR3: CAWSSGLEQYF
J: TRBJ2-7; V: TRBV9; size: .; D: .; DNA: TGTGCCAGCAGCGTAGATGCCAGTAGCTCCTACGAGCAGTACTTC; CDR3: CASSVDASSSYEQYF